This T cell receptor (beta chain) originates from a study of blood T cell repertoires in COVID-19. Whole-study context: There were acute and convalescent COVID-19 samples, and they came from the United States, Italy and Spain.

The repertoire was sequenced with immunoSEQ multiplex PCR; TCRdb's copy has only in-frame clones and lacks some. This table holds about 69,000 clones, approximately 85% found once. Trimming removed 5 bases from V and 8 bases from J, with 16 bases in between. Germline CDR1 is SNHLY and CDR2 is FYNNEI. The length of the CDR3 is 15 residues. This TCR was recovered from a man at least 80 years old with acute or convalescent COVID-19. V is TRBV2 and J is TRBJ1-6; possible D gene TRBD1, 6 bases. Sequenced input: peripheral blood. The CDR3 is CASSPPGGWDSPLHF. As DNA, the CDR3 is TGTGCCAGCAGTCCCCCGGGGGGCTGGGATTCACCCCTCCACTTT.